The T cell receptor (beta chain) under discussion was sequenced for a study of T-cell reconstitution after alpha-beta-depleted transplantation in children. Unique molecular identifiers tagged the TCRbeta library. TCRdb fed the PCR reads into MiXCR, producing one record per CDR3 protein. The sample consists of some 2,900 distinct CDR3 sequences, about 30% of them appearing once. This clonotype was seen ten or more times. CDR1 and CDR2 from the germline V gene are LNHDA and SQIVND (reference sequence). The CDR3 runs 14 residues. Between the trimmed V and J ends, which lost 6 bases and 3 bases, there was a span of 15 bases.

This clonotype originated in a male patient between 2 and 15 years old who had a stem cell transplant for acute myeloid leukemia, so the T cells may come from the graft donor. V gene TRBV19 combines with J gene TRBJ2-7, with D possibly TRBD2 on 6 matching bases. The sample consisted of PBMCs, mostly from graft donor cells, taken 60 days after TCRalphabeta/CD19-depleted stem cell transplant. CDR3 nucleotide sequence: TGTGCCAGTAGCCGTGCTGCGGGGATCTACGAGCAGTACTTC. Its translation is CASSRAAGIYEQYF. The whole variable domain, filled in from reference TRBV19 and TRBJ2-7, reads DGGITQSPKYLFRKEGQNVTLSCEQNLNHDAMYWYRQDPGQGLRLIYYSQIVNDFQKGDIAEGYSVSREKKESFPLTVTSAQKNPTAFYLCASSRAAGIYEQYFGPGTRLTVT.